This T cell receptor (beta chain) was sequenced during a study of blood T cell repertoires in COVID-19 (dated by TCRdb to about 2020). As for the study more broadly: Collaborator samples came from the United States, Italy and Spain and covered acute and convalescent phases of COVID-19. The repertoires were made available in a free public database intended to serve as a resource for research on the immune response to SARS-CoV-2. The samples were drawn from two sources: the first 160 participants of the ongoing ImmuneRACE study, and over 1,000 subjects contributed by 6 global collaborators. The material from the prospective study consisted of cDNA or gDNA derived from T cells, B-cell-depleted T cells, or PBMCs. The sample metadata nearly always contained a de-identified subject ID, COVID-19 status, age in years and sex. Deeply sampled blood TCRbeta repertoires from subjects exposed to, actively infected with, or recovered from COVID-19 were included in the dataset. Where HLA class I and class II types were available, the types were taken from metadata supplied by the sample provider, not from assay-based typing. General conclusions and limits of the study: The quantity of clinical and demographic metadata differed by source and by participant and was supplied without curation.

The CDR3, from cysteine to phenylalanine, totals 13 residues. Of all the DNA, just the CDR3 is kept, 39 bases in frame from base 1. Cut back by 7 bases and 5 bases, the V and J ends lie 14 bases apart. CDR1 and CDR2, looked up from the germline V gene, are MNHEY and SVGAGI. TCRbeta CDR3 regions were amplified from genomic DNA using the immunoSEQ Assay, a bias-controlled multiplex PCR. On the study's bioinformatics: The number of nucleated cells in each sample was estimated by amplification of reference gene primers within the assay. To quantify the absolute abundance of each unique TCRbeta CDR3 rearrangement, sequence reads were collapsed and filtered. For each sample, productive Simpson clonality was calculated by taking the square root of Simpson's diversity index across productive rearrangements. Entries here come from immuneACCESS through TCRdb and include only in-frame sequences with V and J called. Some clones fail to appear in such tables; in the studies checked, an unresolved V gene covers under half of the shortfall, and the cause of the remainder is unknown. For V, J and clone size, that table is used; D and trimming come from the DNA. The sample records 35,000 to 45,000 clones, roughly 85% of which are singletons. Together, the top ten hold approximately 8.9% of the sample.

Comments on this clone: The antigen this receptor binds is unknown. No much larger clone is present one base from it, and per-base qualities are unavailable.

The collaborating institutions used their own protocols to collect whole blood in K2EDTA tubes. For TCRbeta analysis, collaborators shipped samples in one of three forms: frozen whole blood, isolated PBMCs, or DNA extracted from either of those sample types. Sequenced input: peripheral blood. The chain is encoded by TRBV6-5 joined to TRBJ2-5, with the D gene not confidently named. This sequence originates from a human donor in a cohort sampled during active COVID-19. The base sequence is TGTGCCAGCACCACGTCTAGTTGGGAGACCCAGTACTTC. Translation gives CASTTSSWETQYF.